This paragraph reports one TCR beta chain. This clone has a single count. Its antigen has not been determined. One base away there is no much larger clone; base qualities are not given. This sample was included in a study of blood T cell repertoires in COVID-19 (dated by TCRdb to about 2020). The study in broad terms: Samples covering the acute and convalescent phases of COVID-19 were provided by collaborators in the United States, Italy and Spain. Deeply sampled blood TCRbeta repertoires from subjects exposed to, actively infected with, or recovered from COVID-19 were included in the dataset. The repertoires were released in a freely available public database meant as a resource for research on the immune response to SARS-CoV-2. HLA class I and class II types, where available, came from metadata supplied by the sample provider rather than from assay-based typing. The material from the prospective study consisted of cDNA or gDNA derived from T cells, B-cell-depleted T cells, or PBMCs. Sample metadata almost always included a de-identified subject ID, COVID-19 status, age in years and sex. The samples were drawn from the first 160 participants of the ongoing ImmuneRACE study and from some 1,300 subjects provided by 6 global collaborators. The paper as a whole reports these results and caveats: How much clinical and demographic metadata was included differed by source and by participant, and the metadata was provided uncurated.

One collaborating source in Seattle enrolled patients while the patients were actively infected and followed the patients over time throughout the course of disease. Each collaborating institution followed its own protocols to collect whole blood in K2EDTA tubes. For TCRbeta analysis, collaborators shipped samples as frozen whole blood, isolated PBMCs, or DNA extracted from either of those sample types. The CDR3 runs 14 amino acids, cysteine and phenylalanine included. The retained sequence is limited to the CDR3, 42 bases, with the frame set at the first base. V and J are truncated by 1 base and 7 bases respectively, leaving an intervening sequence of 10 bases. The germline V gene provides CDR1 SNHLY and CDR2 FYNNEI. TCRbeta CDR3 regions were amplified from genomic DNA using the immunoSEQ Assay, a bias-controlled multiplex PCR. Processing in the source paper ran as follows. The number of nucleated cells in each sample was estimated from the amplification of reference gene primers within the assay. To quantify the absolute abundance of each unique TCRbeta CDR3 rearrangement, sequence reads were collapsed and filtered. Productive Simpson clonality was computed per sample as the square root of Simpson's diversity index over productive rearrangements. This immuneACCESS table, as held by TCRdb, lists in-frame sequences with V and J called but not all clones. Of the missing ones, under half trace to an unresolved V gene in checked studies; the others have no known cause. That table gives V, J and clone size, and the DNA gave D and trimming. This sample has approximately 320,000 clones in its table, and roughly 91% of those were observed once. The top ten clonotypes cover over 8.5% of the sample.

This receptor was obtained from a woman between 25 and 40 years old with COVID-19, enrolled during active disease. Sequenced sample: peripheral blood. The chain links TRBV2 with TRBJ1-4; the D gene is perhaps TRBD1, on 5 matching bases. The CDR3 protein is CASSEGRGSEKLFF. The DNA reads as follows: TGTGCCAGCAGTGAAGGGAGGGGCTCTGAAAAACTGTTTTTT.